The rows below give T cell receptor beta chains drawn from one sample of a study of metastatic and nonmetastatic thyroid tumors. Through MiXCR, TCRdb re-clonotyped the PCR reads. The table includes 45,000 to 50,000 clones, roughly 23% detected once. The sequenced material came from blood. The receptors derive from a male donor with papillary thyroid cancer or a benign thyroid nodule (not recorded which). Some clones in this sample may be carry-over from other donors' samples. Each CDR3 is given with its conserved first and last residue. The order of the fields is J gene, CDR3 length, D gene, clone size, V gene, CDR3 protein, CDR3 DNA. The D gene is left open where the match is weak. Where a row states a size, it is once, few, many or the class of an expanded clone; other rows omit it.

j_gene: TRBJ1-4
len: 13
d_gene: TRBD1
abundance: many
v_gene: TRBV6-1
CDR3aa: CASARDRVGKLFF
CDR3nt: TGTGCCAGCGCCCGGGACAGGGTAGGAAAACTGTTTTTT

j_gene: TRBJ2-3
len: 17
d_gene: TRBD2
abundance: NA
v_gene: TRBV7-8
CDR3aa: CASSLAGRGTSTDTQYF
CDR3nt: TGTGCCAGCAGCTTAGCCGGGAGGGGAACGAGCACAGATACGCAGTATTTT

j_gene: TRBJ1-1
len: 13
d_gene: TRBD1
abundance: few
v_gene: TRBV6-5
CDR3aa: CASSYRQGRNALF
CDR3nt: TGTGCCAGCAGTTACCGACAGGGCCGAAACGCCTTGTTT

j_gene: TRBJ1-6
len: 14
d_gene: NA
abundance: medium-sized
v_gene: TRBV6-1
CDR3aa: CASSDLRENSPLHF
CDR3nt: TGTGCCAGCAGTGATCTCCGGGAAAATTCACCCCTCCACTTT

j_gene: TRBJ1-1
len: 13
d_gene: NA
abundance: many
v_gene: TRBV7-6
CDR3aa: CASSLGGGTEAFF
CDR3nt: TGTGCCAGCAGCCTTGGGGGAGGGACTGAAGCTTTCTTT

j_gene: TRBJ2-7
len: 15
d_gene: NA
abundance: once
v_gene: TRBV18
CDR3aa: CASSPGPATSYEQYF
CDR3nt: TGTGCCAGCTCACCAGGGCCTGCTACATCCTACGAGCAGTACTTC

j_gene: TRBJ2-7
len: 16
d_gene: TRBD2
abundance: NA
v_gene: TRBV20-1
CDR3aa: CSARGLGGSEAYEQYF
CDR3nt: TGCAGTGCTAGGGGTCTGGGGGGGAGCGAAGCCTACGAGCAGTACTTC

j_gene: TRBJ2-2
len: 13
d_gene: NA
abundance: many
v_gene: TRBV11-3
CDR3aa: CASSTVNTGELFF
CDR3nt: TGTGCCAGCTCCACGGTAAACACCGGGGAGCTGTTTTTT

j_gene: TRBJ2-3
len: 13
d_gene: NA
abundance: medium-sized
v_gene: TRBV6-4
CDR3aa: CASSDRGTDTQYF
CDR3nt: TGTGCCAGCAGTGACAGGGGCACAGATACGCAGTATTTT

j_gene: TRBJ2-5
len: 13
d_gene: NA
abundance: NA
v_gene: TRBV10-3
CDR3aa: CAINPDGQETQYF
CDR3nt: TGTGCCATCAATCCGGACGGCCAAGAGACCCAGTACTTC

j_gene: TRBJ2-7
len: 15
d_gene: TRBD1
abundance: few
v_gene: TRBV19
CDR3aa: CASSMGTGVSYEQYF
CDR3nt: TGTGCCAGTAGTATGGGGACAGGGGTTTCCTACGAGCAGTACTTC

j_gene: TRBJ1-6
len: 19
d_gene: NA
abundance: many
v_gene: TRBV4-2
CDR3aa: CASSLERGSGEGLRSPLHF
CDR3nt: TGTGCCAGCAGCCTCGAAAGGGGGTCAGGGGAGGGTCTTCGGTCACCCCTCCACTTT

j_gene: TRBJ2-1
len: 15
d_gene: TRBD2
abundance: many
v_gene: TRBV2
CDR3aa: CASSRTSGGVDEQFF
CDR3nt: TGTGCCAGCAGTAGGACTAGCGGGGGGGTAGATGAGCAGTTCTTC

j_gene: TRBJ1-5
len: 14
d_gene: NA
abundance: many
v_gene: TRBV6-1
CDR3aa: CASMDRNSNQPQHF
CDR3nt: TGTGCCAGCATGGACCGGAATAGCAATCAGCCCCAGCATTTT

j_gene: TRBJ2-3
len: 16
d_gene: TRBD1
abundance: NA
v_gene: TRBV3-1
CDR3aa: CASSQQQTGWGDTQYF
CDR3nt: TGTGCCAGCAGCCAACAGCAGACAGGGTGGGGAGATACGCAGTATTTT

j_gene: TRBJ1-2
len: 12
d_gene: NA
abundance: few
v_gene: TRBV30
CDR3aa: CAWSVGRQFHTF
CDR3nt: TGTGCCTGGAGTGTTGGCAGGCAGTTCCACACCTTC